This T cell receptor beta chain came from a study of T cells in Graves' hyperthyroidism and ophthalmopathy. Using RNA transcripts as the source, TCR beta CDR3 regions were amplified. Carried out on the TCR CDR3, a first-round RT-PCR used the HTBI primer set. One entry per CDR3 protein results from TCRdb running MiXCR on the multiplex PCR reads. The table records fewer than 650,000 distinct CDR3 sequences, 46% of them present only once. The TCR sequence derives from an adult woman with Graves' disease, either hyperthyroidism or ophthalmopathy (not recorded which). Sequencing was carried out using peripheral blood or thyroid tissue (not recorded which).

CDR3 nucleotides: TGTGCCAGCAGCTACCGACAGGATCCCTACTATGGCTACACCATATATTTT. Translating it yields CASSYRQDPYYGYTIYF. The chain recombines TRBV7-2 with TRBJ1-3; D is possibly TRBD1 (6 bases). Trimming pared 4 bases from V and 8 bases from J, leaving 24 bases between. CDR1 is SGHTA, CDR2 FQGNSA, per germline. The CDR3 contains 17 residues.